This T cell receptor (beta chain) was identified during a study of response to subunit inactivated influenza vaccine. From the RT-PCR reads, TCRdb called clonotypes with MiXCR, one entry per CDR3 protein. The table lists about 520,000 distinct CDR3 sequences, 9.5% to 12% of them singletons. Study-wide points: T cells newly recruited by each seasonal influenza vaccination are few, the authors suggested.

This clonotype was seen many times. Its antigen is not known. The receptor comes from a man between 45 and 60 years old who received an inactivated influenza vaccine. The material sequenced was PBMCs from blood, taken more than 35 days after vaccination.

The CDR3 nucleotides read TGTGCCAGCAGCTTAGGACCCCAGGGGTACAATGAGCAGTTCTTC. It yields the protein CASSLGPQGYNEQFF. The rearrangement uses TRBV7-9 and TRBJ2-1, with a possible D match to TRBD1 (6 bases). The CDR3 spans 15 residues. V lost 1 base and J 4 bases, leaving 11 bases between the germline ends. The germline gives CDR1 SEHNR, CDR2 FQNEAQ (reference sequence).